Listed here are 5 T cell receptor beta chains from one sample, sequenced in a study of T cells expressing NK-cell markers. TCRdb re-called the 5' RACE reads, yielding one record per CDR3 amino acid sequence without DNA. Its clone listing holds 300,000 to 450,000 distinct CDR3 sequences. The sample taken for sequencing was blood T cells: a sorted CD56 or NKG2C T cell subset, CD4+ or CD8+ T cells, or bulk PBMC T cells (not recorded which). Receptors were obtained from a man aged 18-69 years in good health.

The chain joins TRBV5-1 to TRBJ2-2; TCRdb gives TRBD2 as the D gene, but with no DNA this cannot be confirmed. CDR1 and CDR2 from the germline V gene are SGHRS and YFSETQ. The CDR3 runs 19 residues. CDR3: CASSSGLAGSSANTGELFF.

The CDR3 protein is CASSYSRGGVSTQYF. This chain connects TRBV6-5 to TRBJ2-3; TCRdb outputs TRBD2, but without DNA this stays unchecked. The germline CDR1 and CDR2 sequences are MNHEY and SVGAGI. This CDR3 has 15 residues.

The chain is built from TRBV7-4 and TRBJ2-5; the D call of TRBD1 rests on TCRdb alone, since no DNA is present to check it. CDR3 length equals 16 residues. Germline CDR1 SGHVT, CDR2 SQSDAQ. CDR3 residues: CASSSPTPTRDETQYF.

This chain joins TRBV12-3 or TRBV12-4 and TRBJ1-5. This CDR3 has 12 residues. The CDR3 spells CASNSYGQPQHF.

The chain combines TRBV18 with TRBJ2-5; TCRdb reports TRBD2, a call that lacks DNA to check it against. This CDR3 region has 16 residues. The V gene's germline CDR1 is KGHSH and CDR2 LQKENI. The chain's CDR3 is CASSPLRGGVPETQYF.